This TCR beta chain appears in the sequencing data of a study of blood T cell repertoires in COVID-19. Study as a whole: The cDNA or gDNA used as material had been derived from T cells, B-cell-depleted T cells, or PBMCs.

V was clipped by 6 bases and J by 6 bases; unmatched bases: 4. The germline V gene encodes CDR1 MNHNY and CDR2 SVGAGI (reference sequence). There are 12 residues in the CDR3. The protocol was immunoSEQ multiplex PCR, while the TCRdb copy is restricted to in-frame clones and leaves out a portion. The repertoire has about 210,000 clones, less than 90% of them found once; the top ten carry 0.55% to 0.75%. The specimen was peripheral blood. The rearrangement joins TRBV6-6 to TRBJ1-2; 7 bases map to TRBD1. The TCR originated in a man between 35 and 55 years old with acute or convalescent COVID-19. The CDR3 loop reads CASSPTGNGYTF. The CDR3 DNA reads as TGTGCCAGCAGCCCGACAGGGAATGGCTACACCTTC.